This TCR beta chain was sequenced in a study of blood T cell repertoires in COVID-19. Across the study: Whether acute or convalescent, the COVID-19 samples came from the United States, Italy and Spain. Nucleic acid was either cDNA or gDNA, and it came from T cells, B-cell-depleted T cells, or PBMCs.

Per the authors' pipeline: Reference gene primer amplification gave nucleated cell count estimates. Here immunoSEQ multiplex PCR was the method, and the copy in TCRdb shows in-frame clones only, minus some. V and J calls and clone size are as listed in that table; D and trimming were resolved from the DNA. The data contain more than 15,000 clones, around 81% of them singletons. From germline, CDR1 is SGHRS and CDR2 YFSETQ. The CDR3 covers 14 residues. V dropped 0 bases and J dropped 8 bases, with 14 bases sitting between them. The sample taken for sequencing was peripheral blood. This sequence was found in a man in his forties with active or convalescent COVID-19. V and J are TRBV5-1 and TRBJ1-2; D is unclear. The CDR3 sequence is CASSLERNEGGYTF. In nucleotides, the CDR3 is TGCGCCAGCAGCTTGGAAAGAAATGAGGGCGGCTACACCTTC.